Each of the 14 T cell receptor beta chains below was sequenced from the same sample in a study of blood T cell repertoires in COVID-19. Clones were sequenced by immunoSEQ multiplex PCR, and TCRdb holds only the in-frame ones, with some missing. Found here are 250,000 to 300,000 clones, approximately 88% of them singletons; the top ten hold 10% to 13%. The sample comprised peripheral blood. These receptors all stem from a woman aged 70-85 years with COVID-19, enrolled during active disease.

This chain links TRBV19 with TRBJ2-5, with 12 bases lining up with TRBD2. V lost 6 bases to trimming and J lost 4 bases; unmatched junction nucleotides: 6. Germline CDR1 reads LNHDA; CDR2 reads SQIVND (reference sequence). The CDR3 is 15 residues long. The CDR3 protein is CASRETSGSTETQYF. CDR3 sequence (DNA): TGTGCCAGTAGGGAGACTAGCGGGAGTACAGAGACCCAGTACTTC.

This chain connects TRBV2 to TRBJ1-4; a possible D gene is TRBD1 (5 bases). Between the trimmed V and J ends, which lost 2 bases and 8 bases, there was a span of 15 bases. There are 15 residues in the CDR3. Germline V gene lookup returns CDR1 SNHLY and CDR2 FYNNEI. CDR3 residues: CASSEFGRSGEKLFF. The DNA for the CDR3 is TGTGCCAGCAGTGAATTCGGGAGGTCAGGGGAAAAACTGTTTTTT.

This rearrangement joins TRBV14 to TRBJ2-7, with TRBD2 matching 9 bases. J lost 5 bases, V lost 2 bases, and 4 bases had no gene match. The CDR3 sequence is 14 residues long. The germline CDR1 and CDR2 sequences are SGHDN and FVKESK. The DNA for the CDR3 is TGTGCCAGCAGCCAAAGCGGGAGGTTCCACGAGCAGTACTTC. Translated: CASSQSGRFHEQYF.

A single count supports this clone. V gene TRBV18 combines with J gene TRBJ1-2, with 7 bases lining up with TRBD1. Germline trimming cut 1 base from V and 9 bases from J; bases unmatched to any gene: 5. Germline lookup yields CDR1 KGHSH and CDR2 LQKENI. The CDR3 is 13 amino acids. CDR3 in amino acids: CASSPRGTVSYTF. The CDR3 DNA follows: TGTGCCAGCTCACCACGGGGGACAGTAAGCTACACCTTC.

This sequence joins TRBV7-9 and TRBJ1-6; 12 positions match TRBD1. The CDR3 covers 15 residues. Germline V CDR1 and CDR2: SEHNR, FQNEAQ (reference sequence). V lost 6 bases to trimming and J lost 10 bases; unmatched junction nucleotides: 7. This CDR3 reads CASSVGQGALSPLHF. CDR3 DNA sequence: TGTGCCAGCAGTGTGGGACAGGGGGCTTTGTCACCCCTCCACTTT.

The chain has TRBV28 and TRBJ1-1; possible D gene TRBD1, 6 bases. The CDR3 covers 14 residues. The germline V and J ends were trimmed by 6 bases and 3 bases, with 14 bases remaining between them. Germline values: CDR1 MDHEN, CDR2 SYDVKM. CDR3 sequence: CASSLGGPDTEAFF. Here the CDR3 DNA reads TGTGCCAGCAGCCTCGGGGGGCCCGACACTGAAGCTTTCTTT.

The rearrangement uses TRBV6-6 and TRBJ1-4; tentative D call: TRBD1 (5 bases). The CDR3 length is 14 residues. Germline V gene lookup returns CDR1 MNHNY and CDR2 SVGAGI (reference sequence). The V gene lost 4 bases and the J gene lost 5 bases, with 11 bases spanning the gap. CDR3 loop: CASSWYRQNEKLFF. Written as DNA, the CDR3 is TGTGCCAGCAGTTGGTACAGGCAGAATGAAAAACTGTTTTTT.

The rearrangement links TRBV5-1 to TRBJ1-1; D unresolved. The V end was cut by 7 bases, the J end by 1 base, with 11 bases between. This CDR3 has 13 residues. CDR1 is SGHRS, CDR2 YFSETQ, per germline. CDR3 nucleotides: TGCGCCAGCCACACGGCAGGGAACACTGAAGCTTTCTTT. Protein: CASHTAGNTEAFF.

This chain links TRBV2 with TRBJ1-5, with D unresolved. With 9 bases removed from V and 1 base from J, the gap between germline ends came to 10 bases. Germline assignment: CDR1 SNHLY and CDR2 FYNNEI. The CDR3 sequence is 13 residues long. In DNA form, the CDR3 reads TGTGCCAGTACGAGGTCCAGCAATCAGCCCCAGCATTTT. Its protein is CASTRSSNQPQHF.

Only one count was recorded for this clone. J is TRBJ2-7 and V is TRBV29-1; 9 bases map to TRBD2. This CDR3 has 14 amino acids. Germline CDR1 is SQVTM and CDR2 is ANQGSEA. V dropped 2 bases and J dropped 2; count of bases not matched to a gene: 4. CDR3 DNA sequence: TGCAGCGTTGAACTTGCGGGAGGGACCTACGAGCAGTACTTC. It translates to CSVELAGGTYEQYF.

This clone has only one observation. This chain joins TRBV7-9 and TRBJ2-4, with a possible D match to TRBD1 (6 bases). Germline CDR1 reads SEHNR; CDR2 reads FQNEAQ (reference sequence). The germline V and J ends were trimmed by 5 bases and 3 bases, with 17 bases remaining between them. The CDR3 consists of 16 residues. The CDR3 sequence is CASSPELGRGKNIQYF. DNA for the CDR3: TGTGCCAGCAGCCCCGAGCTCGGCAGGGGCAAAAACATTCAGTACTTC.

This chain links TRBV28 with TRBJ1-5; D perhaps matches TRBD1 (5 bases). Germline V CDR1 and CDR2: MDHEN, SYDVKM. There are 15 residues in the CDR3. V was shortened by 5 bases and J by 0 bases, with 11 bases between the two germline ends. The CDR3 DNA sequence: TGTGCCAGCAGTCCAAGCCAGGGTAGCAATCAGCCCCAGCATTTT. Residues: CASSPSQGSNQPQHF.

J is TRBJ2-5 and V is TRBV6-6; 10 bases are a match to TRBD1. Germline V lookup: CDR1 MNHNY, CDR2 SVGAGI (reference sequence). This CDR3 has 16 amino acids. V lost 2 bases and J lost 6; bases outside the gene matches: 9. The CDR3 loop reads CASSYIRGTGVKTQYF. In DNA form, the CDR3 reads TGTGCCAGCAGTTACATACGGGGGACAGGGGTAAAGACCCAGTACTTC.

This chain uses TRBV4-1 with TRBJ1-4; possible D gene TRBD1, 6 bases. Trimming took off 4 bases at V and 3 bases at J, with 12 bases between the two ends. The V gene's germline CDR1 is MGHRA and CDR2 YSYEKL. The CDR3 contains 15 residues. The CDR3: CASSRTGWANEKLFF. The CDR3 region has the DNA TGCGCCAGCAGCCGTACAGGGTGGGCTAATGAAAAACTGTTTTTT.